Sequencing of this T cell receptor beta chain was carried out in a study of kidney transplant recipient with SARS-CoV-2 infection. The germline CDR1 and CDR2 sequences are LGHDT and YNNKEL (reference sequence). There are 15 residues in the CDR3. The V end lost 1 base, the J end lost 4 bases, and 14 bases lay between the germline ends. This clonotype has ten or more counts. MiXCR was run by TCRdb on the reads, yielding one entry per CDR3 protein. There are fewer than 250,000 distinct CDR3 sequences in the sample; more than 25% occur only once, and about 7% lies in the top ten. This chain joins TRBV3-1 and TRBJ2-7; maybe TRBD2 (6 bases). This receptor was identified in a young adult male patient who had COVID-19 and was a kidney transplant recipient. Some T cells here may be from the graft donor. The source material was a blood sample, sampled at baseline and on day 111 from a kidney transplant recipient. The CDR3 here is CASSQGMGSGYEQYF. CDR3 sequence (DNA): TGTGCCAGCAGCCAAGGAATGGGTAGCGGTTACGAGCAGTACTTC.